Shown below are 11 T cell receptor beta chains from a single sample sequenced in a study of vaccination and CD4 T cells after COVID-19. These receptors' antigens are unknown. Oncomine TCR Beta short-read sequencing was applied to DNA from cultured CD4+ T cells. TCRdb called the PCR reads again in MiXCR, with one record for every CDR3 protein. The sample records 15,000 to 25,000 distinct CDR3 sequences, 45% to 70% being singletons. The treatment was: roughly 11-day PBMC culture with coronavirus spike peptide pools or control peptides (ViraFEST assay). Source material: CD4+ T cells from blood, cultured in vitro. The receptors were gathered from a human donor who had recovered from COVID-19.

This chain links TRBV6-1 with TRBJ2-1; 11 nucleotides line up with TRBD2. The CDR3 covers 14 residues. Trimming removed 6 bases from V and 4 bases from J; junction bases left unmatched: 2. In germline, CDR1 is MNHNS, CDR2 SASEGT. The CDR3 region has the DNA TGTGCCAGCAGACTAGCGGGAGATTACAATGAGCAGTTCTTC. It yields the protein CASRLAGDYNEQFF.

The V and J genes are TRBV6-2 or TRBV6-3 and TRBJ2-5; tentatively, D is TRBD1 (6 bases). CDR1 is MNHEY, CDR2 SVGEGT, per germline. The CDR3 runs 13 residues. V dropped 10 bases and J dropped 5 bases, with 17 bases sitting between them. As DNA, the CDR3 is TGTGCCATCAGGGGTTGGAACGGGGAGACCCAGTACTTC. This codes for CAIRGWNGETQYF.

A few counts support this clonotype. V and J are TRBV28 and TRBJ1-5; D not resolved. There are 13 residues in the CDR3. V gave up 7 bases and J gave up 2 bases, with 9 bases separating them. The germline V gene encodes CDR1 MDHEN and CDR2 SYDVKM. The CDR3 coding sequence is TGTGCCAGCAAATTGGGAGGCAATCAGCCCCAGCATTTT. It specifies CASKLGGNQPQHF.

This chain connects TRBV11-2 to TRBJ2-7; possibly TRBD2 for D (5 bases). Trimming shortened V by 4 bases and J by 0 bases, and 13 bases separated the two germline ends. The CDR3 loop spans 15 amino acids. The V gene's germline CDR1 is SGHAT and CDR2 FQNNGV. The CDR3 here is CASSSGGAGSYEQYF. CDR3 sequence (DNA): TGTGCCAGCAGCTCAGGCGGCGCGGGCTCCTACGAGCAGTACTTC.

The chain joins TRBV27 to TRBJ2-3; D possibly matches TRBD1 or TRBD2 (5 bases each). V shed 6 bases and J shed 3 bases, with 10 bases lying between them. The CDR3 is 13 amino acids. Germline CDR1 MNHEY, CDR2 SMNVEV (reference sequence). DNA for the CDR3: TGTGCCAGCAGGGGGACGGGGACAGATACGCAGTATTTT. Translation gives CASRGTGTDTQYF.

The chain joins TRBV20-1 to TRBJ2-5, with D unresolved. CDR3 length: 15 amino acids. Germline assignment: CDR1 DFQATT and CDR2 SNEGSKA (reference sequence). V was clipped by 4 bases and J by 5 bases, with 20 bases between them. The CDR3 coding sequence is TGCAGTGCTACCCCCAATTCTTATGTCGGGGAGACCCAGTACTTC. It encodes CSATPNSYVGETQYF.

The rearrangement uses TRBV5-4 and TRBJ2-1; TRBD2 might be the D (5 bases). The V end was cut by 3 bases, the J end by 6 bases, with 25 bases between. CDR1 is SGHNT and CDR2 is YYREEE in the germline V gene (reference sequence). The CDR3 sequence is 18 residues long. CDR3 coding DNA: TGTGCCAGCAGCTCAAGGTTAGCGACTCTAGCTTTCGGCAATGAGCAGTTCTTC. Its protein product is CASSSRLATLAFGNEQFF. The full variable domain, completed using reference TRBV5-4 and TRBJ2-1, is ETGVTQSPTHLIKTRGQQVTLRCSSQSGHNTVSWYQQALGQGPQFIFQYYREEENGRGNFPPRFSGLQFPNYSSELNVNALELDDSALYLCASSSRLATLAFGNEQFFGPGTRLTVL.

The chain has TRBV7-2 and TRBJ2-5, with D perhaps being TRBD1 or TRBD2 (5 bases each). V lost 5 bases and J lost 4, with 26 bases in between. CDR3 length: 18 amino acids. CDR1 and CDR2 from the germline V gene are SGHTA and FQGNSA. This chain's CDR3 is CASSLVVWDHLSRETQYF. The CDR3 nucleotides are TGTGCCAGCAGCCTGGTGGTGTGGGACCACCTCTCCAGAGAGACCCAGTACTTC.

The chain recombines TRBV6-2 or TRBV6-3 with TRBJ1-1; perhaps TRBD1 as D (6 bases). Germline V gene data show CDR1 as MNHEY and CDR2 as SVGEGT. The CDR3 runs to 16 residues. The V end lost 5 bases, the J end lost 0 bases, and 16 bases lay between the germline ends. The CDR3 region has the DNA TGTGCCAGCAGTCCTACTACAGGGTTGGTGAACACTGAAGCTTTCTTT. This gives the protein CASSPTTGLVNTEAFF.

The chain employs TRBV5-5 and TRBJ2-7; tentative D call: TRBD2 (6 bases). From germline, CDR1 is SGHKS and CDR2 YYEKEE (reference sequence). V was cut by 2 bases and J by 3 bases, with 15 bases left in between. The CDR3 is 15 amino acids. CDR3 sequence: CASSFQSSDYYEQYF. The CDR3 nucleotides are TGTGCCAGCAGCTTTCAATCTAGCGACTACTACGAGCAGTACTTC.

About this clonotype: A junction end diverges from the germline sequence, so it may reflect a read error. The chain carries TRBV7-9 and TRBJ2-3; TRBD2 agrees at 8 bases. The CDR3 is 15 amino acids. CDR1 and CDR2 (germline): SEHNR, FQNEAQ (reference sequence). In DNA form, the CDR3 reads TGCGCCAGCAGCTCCTATAGCGGGGGCACAGATACGCAGTATTTT. Translation: CASSSYSGGTDTQYF.